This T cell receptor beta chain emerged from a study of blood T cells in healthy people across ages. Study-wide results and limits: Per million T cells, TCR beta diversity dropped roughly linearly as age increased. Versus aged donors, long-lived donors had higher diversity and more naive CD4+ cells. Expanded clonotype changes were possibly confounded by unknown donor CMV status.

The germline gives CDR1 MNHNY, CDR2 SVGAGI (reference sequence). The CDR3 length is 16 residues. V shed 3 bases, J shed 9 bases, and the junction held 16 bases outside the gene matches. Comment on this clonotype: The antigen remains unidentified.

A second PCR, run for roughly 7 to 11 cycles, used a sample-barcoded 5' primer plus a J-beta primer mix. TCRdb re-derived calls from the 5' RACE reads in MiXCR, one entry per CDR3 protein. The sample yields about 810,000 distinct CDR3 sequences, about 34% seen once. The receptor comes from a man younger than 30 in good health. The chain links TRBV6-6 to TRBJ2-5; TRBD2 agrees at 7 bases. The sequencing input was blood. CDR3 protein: CASSYRRQRGREAQYF. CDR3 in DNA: TGTGCCAGCAGTTATCGGAGGCAGCGGGGAAGGGAGGCCCAGTACTTC.